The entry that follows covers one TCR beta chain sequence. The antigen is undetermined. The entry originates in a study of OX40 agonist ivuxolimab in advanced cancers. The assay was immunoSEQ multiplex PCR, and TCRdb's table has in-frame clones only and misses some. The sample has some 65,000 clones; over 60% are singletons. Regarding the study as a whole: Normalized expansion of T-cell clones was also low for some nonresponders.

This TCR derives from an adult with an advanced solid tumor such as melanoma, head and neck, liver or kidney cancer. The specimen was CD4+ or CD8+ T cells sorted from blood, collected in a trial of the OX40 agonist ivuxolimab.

CDR3 sequence (DNA): TGTGCCAGCAGTCAGGAGGCCCTCTACGAGCAGTACTTC. The encoded protein is CASSQEALYEQYF. This chain links TRBV27 with TRBJ2-7; possibly TRBD2 for D (5 bases). Looked up from germline, CDR1 is MNHEY and CDR2 is SMNVEV (reference sequence). The V end was cut by 5 bases, the J end by 3 bases, with 11 bases between. The CDR3 sequence is 13 residues long.